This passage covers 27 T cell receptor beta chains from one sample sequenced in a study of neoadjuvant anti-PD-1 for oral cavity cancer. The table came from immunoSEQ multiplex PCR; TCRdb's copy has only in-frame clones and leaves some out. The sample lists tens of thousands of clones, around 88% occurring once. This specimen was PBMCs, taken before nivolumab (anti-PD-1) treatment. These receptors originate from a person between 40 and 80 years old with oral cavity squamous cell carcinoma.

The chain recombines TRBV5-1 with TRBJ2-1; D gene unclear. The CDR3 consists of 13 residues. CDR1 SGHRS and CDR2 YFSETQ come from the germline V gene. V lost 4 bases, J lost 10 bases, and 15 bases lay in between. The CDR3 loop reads CASSDLPLGEQFF. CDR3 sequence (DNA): TGCGCCAGCAGCGACTTACCGTTGGGCGAGCAGTTCTTC.

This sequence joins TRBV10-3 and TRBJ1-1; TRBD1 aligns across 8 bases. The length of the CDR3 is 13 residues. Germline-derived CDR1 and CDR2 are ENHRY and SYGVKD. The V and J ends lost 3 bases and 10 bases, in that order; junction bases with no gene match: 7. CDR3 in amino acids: CAISDGQGFGAFF. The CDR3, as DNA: TGTGCCATCAGTGATGGACAGGGATTCGGAGCTTTCTTT.

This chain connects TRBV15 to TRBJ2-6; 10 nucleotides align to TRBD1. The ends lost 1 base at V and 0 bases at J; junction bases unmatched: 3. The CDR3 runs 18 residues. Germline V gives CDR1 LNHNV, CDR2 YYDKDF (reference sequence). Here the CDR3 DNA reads TGTGCCACCAGCAGAGGACAGGGGGCCGGCTCTGGGGCCAACGTCCTGACTTTC. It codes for CATSRGQGAGSGANVLTF.

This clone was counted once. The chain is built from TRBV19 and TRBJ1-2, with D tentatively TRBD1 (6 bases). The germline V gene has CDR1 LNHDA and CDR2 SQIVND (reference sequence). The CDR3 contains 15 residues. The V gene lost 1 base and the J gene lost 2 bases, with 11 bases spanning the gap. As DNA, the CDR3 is TGTGCCAGTAGTATAGTGCAGGGGACGAACTATGGCTACACCTTC. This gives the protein CASSIVQGTNYGYTF.

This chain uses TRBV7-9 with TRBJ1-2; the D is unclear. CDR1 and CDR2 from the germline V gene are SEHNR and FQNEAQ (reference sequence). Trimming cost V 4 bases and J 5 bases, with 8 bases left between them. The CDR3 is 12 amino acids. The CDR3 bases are TGTGCCAGCAGCTACATGTTATATGGCTACACCTTC. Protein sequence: CASSYMLYGYTF.

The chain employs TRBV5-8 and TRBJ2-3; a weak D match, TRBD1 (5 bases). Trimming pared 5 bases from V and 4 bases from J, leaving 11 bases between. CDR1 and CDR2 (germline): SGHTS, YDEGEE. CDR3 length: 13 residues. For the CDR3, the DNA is TGTGCCAGCAGTCTCAGGGAACCAGATACGCAGTATTTT. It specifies CASSLREPDTQYF.

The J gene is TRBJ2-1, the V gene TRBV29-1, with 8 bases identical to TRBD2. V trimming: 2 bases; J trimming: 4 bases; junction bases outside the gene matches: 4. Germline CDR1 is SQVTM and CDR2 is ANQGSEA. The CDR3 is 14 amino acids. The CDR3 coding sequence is TGCAGCGTTGAACCTATAGCGGGGTACAATGAGCAGTTCTTC. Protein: CSVEPIAGYNEQFF.

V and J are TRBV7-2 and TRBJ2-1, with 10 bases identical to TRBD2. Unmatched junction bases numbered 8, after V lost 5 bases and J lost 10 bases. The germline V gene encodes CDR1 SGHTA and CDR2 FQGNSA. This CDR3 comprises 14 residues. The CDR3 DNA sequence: TGTGCCAGCAGCGGACGGACTAGCGGAAGAGAGCAGTTCTTC. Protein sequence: CASSGRTSGREQFF. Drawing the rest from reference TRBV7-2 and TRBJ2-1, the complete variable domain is GAGVSQSPSNKVTEKGKDVELRCDPISGHTALYWYRQSLGQGLEFLIYFQGNSAPDKSGLPSDRFSAERTGGSVSTLTIQRTQQEDSAVYLCASSGRTSGREQFFGPGTRLTVL.

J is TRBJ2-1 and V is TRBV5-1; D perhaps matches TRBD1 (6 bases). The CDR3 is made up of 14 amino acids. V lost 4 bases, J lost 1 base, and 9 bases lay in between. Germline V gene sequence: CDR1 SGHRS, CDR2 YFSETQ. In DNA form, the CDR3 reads TGCGCCAGCAGCCGGACAGCGTCCTACAATGAGCAGTTCTTC. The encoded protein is CASSRTASYNEQFF.

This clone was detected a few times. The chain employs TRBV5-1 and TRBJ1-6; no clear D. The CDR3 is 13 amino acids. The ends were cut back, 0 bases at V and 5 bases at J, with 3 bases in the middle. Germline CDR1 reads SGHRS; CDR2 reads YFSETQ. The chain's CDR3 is CASSLDDNSPLHF. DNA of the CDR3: TGCGCCAGCAGCTTGGATGATAATTCACCCCTCCACTTT.

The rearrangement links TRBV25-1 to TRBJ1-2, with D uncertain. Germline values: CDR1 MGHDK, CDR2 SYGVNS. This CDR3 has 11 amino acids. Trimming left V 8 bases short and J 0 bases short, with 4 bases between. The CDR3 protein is CASSANYGYTF. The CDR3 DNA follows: TGTGCCAGCTCCGCTAACTATGGCTACACCTTC.

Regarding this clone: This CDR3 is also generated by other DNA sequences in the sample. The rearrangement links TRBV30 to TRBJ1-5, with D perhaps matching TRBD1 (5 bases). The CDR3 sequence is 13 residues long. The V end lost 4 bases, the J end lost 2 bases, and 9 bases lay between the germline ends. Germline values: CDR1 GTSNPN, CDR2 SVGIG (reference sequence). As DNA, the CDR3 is TGTGCCTGGAAAGGGACGGGCAATCAGCCCCAGCATTTT. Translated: CAWKGTGNQPQHF.

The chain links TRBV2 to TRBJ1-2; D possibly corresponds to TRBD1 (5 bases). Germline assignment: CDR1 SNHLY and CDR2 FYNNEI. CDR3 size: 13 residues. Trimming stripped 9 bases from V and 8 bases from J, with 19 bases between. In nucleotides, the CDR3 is TGTGCCAGTCCCGGCGGGGGAAGCCGGGGCTACACCTTC. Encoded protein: CASPGGGSRGYTF.

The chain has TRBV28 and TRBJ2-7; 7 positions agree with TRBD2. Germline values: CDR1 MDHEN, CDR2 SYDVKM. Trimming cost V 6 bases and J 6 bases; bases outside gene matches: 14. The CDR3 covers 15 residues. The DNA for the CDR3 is TGTGCCAGCAGGGCTGCCGGGACTACTACAACCGAGCAGTACTTC. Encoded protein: CASRAAGTTTTEQYF. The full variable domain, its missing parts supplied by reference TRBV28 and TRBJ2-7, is DVKVTQSSRYLVKRTGEKVFLECVQDMDHENMFWYRQDPGLGLRLIYFSYDVKMKEKGDIPEGYSVSREKKERFSLILESASTNQTSMYLCASRAAGTTTTEQYFGPGTRLTVT.

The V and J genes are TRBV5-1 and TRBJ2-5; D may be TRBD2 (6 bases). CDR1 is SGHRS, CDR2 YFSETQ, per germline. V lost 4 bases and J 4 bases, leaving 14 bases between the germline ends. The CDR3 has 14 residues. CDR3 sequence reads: CASSTRDSRETQYF. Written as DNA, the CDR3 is TGCGCCAGCAGCACAAGGGACTCCCGAGAGACCCAGTACTTC.

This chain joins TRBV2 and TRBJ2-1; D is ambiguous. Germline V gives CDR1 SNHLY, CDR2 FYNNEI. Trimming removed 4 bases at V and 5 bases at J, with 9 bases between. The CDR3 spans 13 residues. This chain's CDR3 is CASSASRNNEQFF. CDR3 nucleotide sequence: TGTGCCAGCAGTGCCTCTAGAAACAATGAGCAGTTCTTC.

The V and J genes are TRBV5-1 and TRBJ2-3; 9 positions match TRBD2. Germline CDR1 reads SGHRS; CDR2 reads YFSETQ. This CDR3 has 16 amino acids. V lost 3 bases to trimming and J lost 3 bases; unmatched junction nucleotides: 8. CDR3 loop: CASSSRVTSGTDTQYF. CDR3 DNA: TGCGCCAGCAGCTCTAGGGTAACTAGCGGGACAGATACGCAGTATTTT.

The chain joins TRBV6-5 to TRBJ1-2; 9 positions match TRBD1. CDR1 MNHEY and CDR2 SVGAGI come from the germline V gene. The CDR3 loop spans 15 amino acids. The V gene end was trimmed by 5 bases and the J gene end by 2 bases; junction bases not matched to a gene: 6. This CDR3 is CASSTGQGGNYGYTF. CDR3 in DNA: TGTGCCAGCAGTACGGGACAGGGTGGAAACTATGGCTACACCTTC.

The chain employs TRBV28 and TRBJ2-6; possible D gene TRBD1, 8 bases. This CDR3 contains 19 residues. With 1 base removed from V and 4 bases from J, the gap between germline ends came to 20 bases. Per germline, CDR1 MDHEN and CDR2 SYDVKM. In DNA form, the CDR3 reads TGTGCCAGCAGTTTATTTAGGACAGGGAGGGTGAGGGGGGCCAACGTCCTGACTTTC. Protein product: CASSLFRTGRVRGANVLTF.

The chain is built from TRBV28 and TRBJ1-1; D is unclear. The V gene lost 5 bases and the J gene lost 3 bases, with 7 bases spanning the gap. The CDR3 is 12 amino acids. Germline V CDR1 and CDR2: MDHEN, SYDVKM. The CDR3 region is CASSPRYTEAFF. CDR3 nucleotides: TGTGCCAGCAGTCCCAGGTACACTGAAGCTTTCTTT.

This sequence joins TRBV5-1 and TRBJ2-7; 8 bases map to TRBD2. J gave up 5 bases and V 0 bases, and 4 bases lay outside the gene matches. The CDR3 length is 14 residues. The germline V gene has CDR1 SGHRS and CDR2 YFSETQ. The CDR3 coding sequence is TGCGCCAGCAGCTTGGCGGGAGGGCCCAACGAGCAGTACTTC. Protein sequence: CASSLAGGPNEQYF.

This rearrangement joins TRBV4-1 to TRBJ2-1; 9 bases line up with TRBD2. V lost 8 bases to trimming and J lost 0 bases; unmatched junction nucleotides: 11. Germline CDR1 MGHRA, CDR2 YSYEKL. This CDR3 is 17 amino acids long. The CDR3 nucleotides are TGCGCCAGCCAACGGCTAGCGGGACTCTTCTCCTACAATGAGCAGTTCTTC. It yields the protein CASQRLAGLFSYNEQFF.

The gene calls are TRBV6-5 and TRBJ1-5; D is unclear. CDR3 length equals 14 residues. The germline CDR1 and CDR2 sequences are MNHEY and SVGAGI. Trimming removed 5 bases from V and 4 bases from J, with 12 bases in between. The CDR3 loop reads CASSASGGNQPQHF. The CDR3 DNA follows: TGTGCCAGCAGTGCTTCGGGTGGGAATCAGCCCCAGCATTTT.

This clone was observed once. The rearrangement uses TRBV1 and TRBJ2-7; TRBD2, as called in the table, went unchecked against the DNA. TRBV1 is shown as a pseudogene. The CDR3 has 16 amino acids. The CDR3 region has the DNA TGCACCAGCAGCCCGGGGACTAGCGGGGGTCCCTACGAGCAGTACTTC. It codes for CTSSPGTSGGPYEQYF.

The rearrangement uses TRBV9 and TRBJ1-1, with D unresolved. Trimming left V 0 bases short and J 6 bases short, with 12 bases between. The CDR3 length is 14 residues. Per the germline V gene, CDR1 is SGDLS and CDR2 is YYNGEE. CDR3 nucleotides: TGTGCCAGCAGCGTAGGGCGCGAAAATGCTGAAGCTTTCTTT. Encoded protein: CASSVGRENAEAFF.

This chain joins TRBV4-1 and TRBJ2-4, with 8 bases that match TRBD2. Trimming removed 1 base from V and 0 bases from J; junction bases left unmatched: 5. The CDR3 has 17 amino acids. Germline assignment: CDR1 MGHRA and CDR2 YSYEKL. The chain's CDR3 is CASSQVLAGLAKNIQYF. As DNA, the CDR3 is TGCGCCAGCAGCCAAGTCCTAGCGGGTCTAGCCAAAAACATTCAGTACTTC.

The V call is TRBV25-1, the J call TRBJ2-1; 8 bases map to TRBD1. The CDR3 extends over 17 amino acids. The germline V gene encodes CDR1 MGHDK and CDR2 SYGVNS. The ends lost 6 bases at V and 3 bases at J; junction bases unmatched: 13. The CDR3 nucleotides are TGTGCCAGCAGGTCCGGGGTACAGGGGGTTTTCTACAATGAGCAGTTCTTC. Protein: CASRSGVQGVFYNEQFF.